The 26 T cell receptor beta chains in this list originate from one sample, sequenced in a study of vaccination and CD4 T cells after COVID-19. Sequencing of the DNA from cultured CD4+ T cells was carried out with the Oncomine TCR Beta short-read assay. In TCRdb, the PCR reads were re-called with MiXCR into one record per CDR3 protein. The sample lists 15,000 to 20,000 distinct CDR3 sequences; roughly 56% were seen once. Their cognate antigens are unknown. The treatment denotes: roughly 10-day PBMC culture with coronavirus spike peptide pools or control peptides (ViraFEST assay). Sequencing was done on a sample of CD4+ T cells from blood, cultured in vitro. These receptors were taken from a human donor who had recovered from COVID-19.

The chain has TRBV6-1 and TRBJ1-2; TRBD1 might be the D (5 bases). The V gene's germline CDR1 is MNHNS and CDR2 SASEGT. V was shortened by 7 bases and J by 3 bases, with 12 bases between the two germline ends. The CDR3 length is 13 residues. The CDR3 DNA is TGTGCCAGCACCGGGGACGGGGACTATGGCTACACCTTC. This gives the protein CASTGDGDYGYTF.

The gene calls are TRBV12-3 or TRBV12-4 and TRBJ1-1; D possibly corresponds to TRBD1 (5 bases). The CDR3 is made up of 16 amino acids. Trimming took off 4 bases at V and 1 base at J, with 16 bases between the two ends. DNA for the CDR3: TGTGCCAGCAGTTCCTTCCGGGGCTCTTCGAACACTGAAGCTTTCTTT. This gives the protein CASSSFRGSSNTEAFF.

The chain couples TRBV5-1 to TRBJ2-5; D remains ambiguous. The length of the CDR3 is 16 residues. V was trimmed by 0 bases and J by 4 bases, leaving 16 bases between them. The germline V gene has CDR1 SGHRS and CDR2 YFSETQ. The CDR3 protein is CASSLGAAAQVETQYF. For the CDR3, the DNA is TGCGCCAGCAGCTTGGGGGCGGCAGCCCAAGTAGAGACCCAGTACTTC.

J is TRBJ2-1 and V is TRBV7-2; D gene ambiguous. Per germline, CDR1 SGHTA and CDR2 FQGNSA. This CDR3 contains 15 residues. V dropped 6 bases and J dropped 4 bases, with 16 bases sitting between them. The CDR3 nucleotides read TGTGCCAGCAGTTTAACACTGGGTAGTTACAATGAGCAGTTCTTC. It codes for CASSLTLGSYNEQFF.

This clonotype was seen a handful of times. The chain links TRBV7-2 to TRBJ2-3, with 7 bases fitting TRBD2. Germline V gene data show CDR1 as SGHTA and CDR2 as FQGNSA. The V gene end was trimmed by 5 bases and the J gene end by 5 bases; junction bases not matched to a gene: 10. The CDR3 extends over 15 amino acids. CDR3 loop: CASSRSGSLGDTQYF. The CDR3 DNA follows: TGTGCCAGCAGCCGTAGCGGGTCCCTAGGAGATACGCAGTATTTT.

The V and J genes are TRBV20-1 and TRBJ2-7; 10 bases fit TRBD1. This CDR3 is 14 amino acids long. After removal of 5 bases from V and 2 bases from J, the junction contained 6 bases not matched to a gene. The germline gives CDR1 DFQATT, CDR2 SNEGSKA (reference sequence). CDR3 bases: TGCAGTGCTTTCCACGGGACAGGGGCCTACGAGCAGTACTTC. It encodes CSAFHGTGAYEQYF.

J is TRBJ1-1 and V is TRBV18; the D gene is possibly TRBD1 (5 bases). This CDR3 is 13 amino acids long. V was trimmed by 4 bases and J by 6 bases, leaving 12 bases between them. Germline assignment: CDR1 KGHSH and CDR2 LQKENI. The DNA for the CDR3 is TGTGCCAGCTCACTGGGACGTAGCGCTGAAGCTTTCTTT. It yields the protein CASSLGRSAEAFF.

The genes are TRBV11-3 and TRBJ2-1, with 8 bases aligning to TRBD2. CDR3 length: 17 residues. J was trimmed by 8 bases and V by 1 base; bases with no gene match: 13. Germline V CDR1 and CDR2: SGHNT, YENEEA. The CDR3 sequence: CASSLGGGVAGWDEQFF. As DNA, the CDR3 is TGTGCCAGCAGCTTAGGGGGCGGGGTAGCGGGATGGGATGAGCAGTTCTTC.

This clonotype has a handful of counts. The CDR3: CASSHTRGGDEAFF. CDR3 bases: TGTGCCAGCAGTCACACCCGAGGGGGCGATGAAGCTTTCTTT. The rearrangement joins TRBV27 to TRBJ1-1; 7 nucleotides match TRBD1. From germline, CDR1 is MNHEY and CDR2 SMNVEV (reference sequence). This CDR3 is built from 14 residues. With 5 bases clipped from V and 7 bases from J, the junction kept 10 bases outside the gene matches.

The chain carries TRBV11-3 and TRBJ1-2; 7 bases match TRBD1. This CDR3 comprises 15 residues. J lost 4 bases, V lost 2 bases, and 7 bases had no gene match. From germline, CDR1 is SGHNT and CDR2 YENEEA. The CDR3 DNA reads as TGTGCCAGCAGCTTACGGGGGGACAGTGTCTATGGCTACACCTTC. Its protein product is CASSLRGDSVYGYTF.

The chain couples TRBV6-5 to TRBJ1-1; no clear D gene. CDR1 and CDR2 from the germline V gene are MNHEY and SVGAGI. The CDR3 is 14 residues long. The V gene lost 2 bases and the J gene lost 5 bases, with 12 bases spanning the gap. The CDR3 region is CASSYAEVWTEAFF. The CDR3 DNA reads TGTGCCAGCAGTTACGCGGAGGTTTGGACTGAAGCTTTCTTT.

Here the CDR3 DNA reads TGTGCCAGCAGTGAAGGGGGGACGGGCACAGATACGCAGTATTTT. Protein product: CASSEGGTGTDTQYF. The chain is built from TRBV2 and TRBJ2-3; D possibly uses TRBD1 or TRBD2 (5 bases each). Trimming removed 1 base from V and 1 base from J, with 9 bases in between. Germline V gene lookup returns CDR1 SNHLY and CDR2 FYNNEI. The CDR3 length is 15 residues.

The rearrangement uses TRBV27 and TRBJ2-2; no clear D. Looked up from germline, CDR1 is MNHEY and CDR2 is SMNVEV (reference sequence). V shed 3 bases and J shed 5 bases, with 10 bases lying between them. CDR3 length: 14 residues. In DNA form, the CDR3 reads TGTGCCAGCAGTTTCGGGCCTGCTACCGGGGAGCTGTTTTTT. Residues: CASSFGPATGELFF.

This rearrangement joins TRBV5-1 to TRBJ2-2, with a possible D match to TRBD2 (6 bases). The V end was cut by 1 base, the J end by 8 bases, with 12 bases between. Germline V gene data show CDR1 as SGHRS and CDR2 as YFSETQ. The CDR3 spans 14 residues. The CDR3 coding sequence is TGCGCCAGCAGCTTGTTCCGGGAGAGGGGGGAGCTGTTTTTT. It translates to CASSLFRERGELFF. The full variable domain, in which reference TRBV5-1 and TRBJ2-2 provide the parts outside the CDR3, is KAGVTQTPRYLIKTRGQQVTLSCSPISGHRSVSWYQQTPGQGLQFLFEYFSETQRNKGNFPGRFSGRQFSNSRSEMNVSTLELGDSALYLCASSLFRERGELFFGEGSRLTVL.

This chain connects TRBV6-1 to TRBJ2-1, with 11 bases matching TRBD2. J lost 9 bases, V lost 11 bases, and 12 bases had no gene match. The length of the CDR3 is 14 residues. Per germline, CDR1 MNHNS and CDR2 SASEGT. CDR3 residues: CAGSRLAGSSEQFF. The CDR3 DNA reads TGTGCCGGATCTCGACTAGCGGGAAGTAGTGAGCAGTTCTTC.

The chain carries TRBV12-3 or TRBV12-4 and TRBJ1-5; a possible D gene is TRBD1 (5 bases). V shed 0 bases and J shed 1 base, with 7 bases lying between them. The CDR3 spans 15 residues. The CDR3 DNA reads TGTGCCAGCAGTTTAGCGTCAGGGAGCAATCAGCCCCAGCATTTT. It codes for CASSLASGSNQPQHF.

V is TRBV19 and J is TRBJ2-7, with D maybe TRBD2 (6 bases). From germline, CDR1 is LNHDA and CDR2 SQIVND (reference sequence). The germline V and J ends were trimmed by 3 bases and 3 bases, with 9 bases remaining between them. The CDR3 consists of 13 residues. In nucleotides, the CDR3 is TGTGCCAGTAGTATGGAGGGGTTCTACGAGCAGTACTTC. Translated, it gives CASSMEGFYEQYF.

This chain links TRBV20-1 with TRBJ2-7, with 7 bases fitting TRBD2. CDR3 length equals 16 residues. The germline CDR1 and CDR2 sequences are DFQATT and SNEGSKA (reference sequence). V shed 6 bases and J 1 base; nucleotides not matched to a gene: 15. CDR3 DNA: TGCAGTGCGTTGGGGGGTGCGAGCGGGGCTTCCTACGAGCAGTACTTC. Its translation is CSALGGASGASYEQYF.

V usage is TRBV20-1 and J usage is TRBJ2-7; D may be TRBD2 (6 bases). There are 15 residues in the CDR3. The germline CDR1 and CDR2 sequences are DFQATT and SNEGSKA (reference sequence). Trimming removed 6 bases at V and 6 bases at J, with 24 bases between. The CDR3 spells CSAFPLGGGKGEQYF. In DNA form, the CDR3 reads TGCAGTGCGTTTCCTCTGGGGGGTGGGAAGGGCGAGCAGTACTTC.

This clonotype came up a few times. The V call is TRBV19, the J call TRBJ2-7; 7 positions match TRBD1. Germline lookup yields CDR1 LNHDA and CDR2 SQIVND (reference sequence). This CDR3 has 17 amino acids. J lost 5 bases, V lost 2 bases, and 15 bases had no gene match. The CDR3 bases are TGTGCCAGTAGTATACTTGGTCTAGGGGGACAGCTAGACGAGCAGTACTTC. Protein product: CASSILGLGGQLDEQYF.

The rearrangement uses TRBV23-1 and TRBJ1-1, with 11 bases aligning to TRBD1. TRBV23-1 counts as an open reading frame of uncertain function. CDR3 size: 17 residues. V lost 0 bases and J lost 1; bases outside the gene matches: 4. Written as DNA, the CDR3 is TGCGCCAGCAGTCAATCGGACAGGGGGCGGAGGAACACTGAAGCTTTCTTT. This translates into CASSQSDRGRRNTEAFF.

The rearrangement uses TRBV7-8 and TRBJ1-6; D not certain. CDR3 length equals 15 residues. V lost 6 bases and J 7 bases, leaving 16 bases between the germline ends. The germline CDR1 and CDR2 sequences are SGHVS and FQNEAQ. CDR3 DNA sequence: TGTGCCAGCAGTCAGGAGAACTTTCCCAATTCACCCCTCCACTTT. This encodes CASSQENFPNSPLHF.

V is TRBV28 and J is TRBJ1-2, with a weak D call TRBD1 (6 bases). The CDR3 is 12 residues long. Germline CDR1 and CDR2: MDHEN and SYDVKM. The ends were cut back, 3 bases at V and 7 bases at J, with 9 bases in the middle. The CDR3 coding sequence is TGTGCCAGCAGTTTGCCGGACAGTGGCTACACCTTC. It is translated as CASSLPDSGYTF.

This chain uses TRBV5-1 with TRBJ1-6; a possible D gene is TRBD1 (6 bases). V was trimmed by 3 bases and J by 7 bases, leaving 14 bases between them. This CDR3 comprises 15 residues. Germline values: CDR1 SGHRS, CDR2 YFSETQ. The CDR3, as DNA: TGCGCCAGCAGCTCTACAGGGCTCCACAATTCACCCCTCCACTTT. It encodes CASSSTGLHNSPLHF.

This clonotype has more than one count but fewer than ten. The CDR3 spells CASSFRGRNSPLHF. The CDR3 DNA is TGTGCCAGCAGCTTCAGGGGGCGTAATTCACCCCTCCACTTT. This rearrangement joins TRBV5-8 to TRBJ1-6; TRBD1 matches at 8 bases. V trimming: 2 bases; J trimming: 6 bases; junction bases outside the gene matches: 1. The CDR3 sequence is 14 residues long. Germline CDR1 and CDR2: SGHTS and YDEGEE. The variable domain in full, with the rest retrieved from reference TRBV5-8 and TRBJ1-6, is EAGVTQSPTHLIKTRGQQATLRCSPISGHTSVYWYQQALGLGLQFLLWYDEGEERNRGNFPPRFSGRQFPNYSSELNVNALELEDSALYLCASSFRGRNSPLHFGNGTRLTVT.

V usage is TRBV10-3 and J usage is TRBJ1-2; D perhaps matches TRBD1 (5 bases). Germline assignment: CDR1 ENHRY and CDR2 SYGVKD. CDR3 length equals 13 residues. The V gene lost 2 bases and the J gene lost 4 bases, with 8 bases spanning the gap. CDR3 bases: TGTGCCATCAGTGAGGGACACCTCTATGGCTACACCTTC. Protein sequence: CAISEGHLYGYTF.